This T cell receptor beta chain is drawn from a study of blood T cells in healthy people across ages. Sample-barcoded 5' priming and a J-beta primer mix drove a second PCR of roughly 6 to 12 cycles. With 12 random nucleotides, a template-switch adaptor tagged each individual cDNA molecule. TCRdb re-derived calls from the 5' RACE reads in MiXCR, one entry per CDR3 protein. The sample lists some 640,000 distinct CDR3 sequences; roughly 30% were seen once. Study-level points and caveats: Possibly confounding the expanded clonotype changes was the fact that donor CMV status was unknown. Fewer expanded clones and more diversity marked long-lived versus aged donors.

This clonotype has only a few counts. Its antigen is undetermined. CDR3 length: 16 amino acids. Between the trimmed V and J ends, which lost 0 bases and 0 bases, there was a span of 9 bases. CDR1 and CDR2 (germline): LGHNA, YNFKEQ. Each donor had about 9.6 milliliters of peripheral blood drawn. The clonotype originates from a woman older than 75 in good health. The sample comprised blood. The chain combines TRBV4-2 with TRBJ1-3, with unresolved D. CDR3 in amino acids: CASSQDWADSGNTIYF. The CDR3 DNA sequence: TGTGCCAGCAGCCAAGATTGGGCAGACTCTGGAAACACCATATATTTT.